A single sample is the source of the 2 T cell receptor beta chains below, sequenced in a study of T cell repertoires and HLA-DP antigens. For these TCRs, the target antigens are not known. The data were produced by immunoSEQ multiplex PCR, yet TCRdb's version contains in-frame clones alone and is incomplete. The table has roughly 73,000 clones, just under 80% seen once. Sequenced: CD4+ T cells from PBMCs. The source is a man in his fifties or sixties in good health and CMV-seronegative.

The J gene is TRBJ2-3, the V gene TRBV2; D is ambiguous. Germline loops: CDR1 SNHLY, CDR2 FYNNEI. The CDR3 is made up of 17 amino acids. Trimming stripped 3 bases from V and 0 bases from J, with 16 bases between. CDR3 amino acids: CASSDYPRTPSTDTQYF. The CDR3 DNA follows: TGTGCCAGCAGTGACTACCCTAGGACCCCTAGCACAGATACGCAGTATTTT.

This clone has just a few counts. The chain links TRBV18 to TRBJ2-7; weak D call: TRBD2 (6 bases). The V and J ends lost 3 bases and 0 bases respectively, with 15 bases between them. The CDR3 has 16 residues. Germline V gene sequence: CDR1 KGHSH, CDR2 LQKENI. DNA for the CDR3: TGTGCCAGCTCACCCCGCTTGGGGGGTCACTCCTACGAGCAGTACTTC. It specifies CASSPRLGGHSYEQYF.